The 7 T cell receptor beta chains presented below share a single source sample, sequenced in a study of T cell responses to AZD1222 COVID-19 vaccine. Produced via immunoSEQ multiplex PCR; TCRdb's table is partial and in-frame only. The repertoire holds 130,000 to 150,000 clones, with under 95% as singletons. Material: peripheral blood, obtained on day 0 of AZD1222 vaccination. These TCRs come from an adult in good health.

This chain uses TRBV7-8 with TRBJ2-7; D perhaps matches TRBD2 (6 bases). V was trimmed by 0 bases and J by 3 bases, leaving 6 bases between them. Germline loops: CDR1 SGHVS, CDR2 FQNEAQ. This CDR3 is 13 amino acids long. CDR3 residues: CASSLAGGYEQYF. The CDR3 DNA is TGTGCCAGCAGCTTAGCGGGGGGCTACGAGCAGTACTTC.

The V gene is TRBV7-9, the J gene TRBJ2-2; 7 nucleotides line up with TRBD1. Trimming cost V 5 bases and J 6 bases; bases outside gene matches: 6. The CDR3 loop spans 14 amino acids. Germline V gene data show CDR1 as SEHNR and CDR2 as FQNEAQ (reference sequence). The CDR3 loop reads CASSPRQGPGELFF. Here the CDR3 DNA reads TGTGCCAGCAGCCCCAGACAGGGTCCCGGGGAGCTGTTTTTT. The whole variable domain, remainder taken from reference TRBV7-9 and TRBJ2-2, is DTGVSQNPRHKITKRGQNVTFRCDPISEHNRLYWYRQTLGQGPEFLTYFQNEAQLEKSRLLSDRFSAERPKGSFSTLEIQRTEQGDSAMYLCASSPRQGPGELFFGEGSRLTVL.

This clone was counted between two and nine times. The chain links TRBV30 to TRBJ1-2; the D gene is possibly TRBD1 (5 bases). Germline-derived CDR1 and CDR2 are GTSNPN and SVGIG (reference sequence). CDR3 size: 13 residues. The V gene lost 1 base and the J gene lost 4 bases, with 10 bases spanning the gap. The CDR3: CAWSGPGSYGYTF. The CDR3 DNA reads TGTGCCTGGAGTGGCCCAGGGTCCTATGGCTACACCTTC.

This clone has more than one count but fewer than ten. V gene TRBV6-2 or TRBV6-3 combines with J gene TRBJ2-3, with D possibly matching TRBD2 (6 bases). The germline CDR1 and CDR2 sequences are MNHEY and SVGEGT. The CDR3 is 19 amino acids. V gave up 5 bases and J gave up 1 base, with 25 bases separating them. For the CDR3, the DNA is TGTGCCAGCAGTAGTTTGCGGACTACCGCTAACGCACGCACAGATACGCAGTATTTT. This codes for CASSSLRTTANARTDTQYF.

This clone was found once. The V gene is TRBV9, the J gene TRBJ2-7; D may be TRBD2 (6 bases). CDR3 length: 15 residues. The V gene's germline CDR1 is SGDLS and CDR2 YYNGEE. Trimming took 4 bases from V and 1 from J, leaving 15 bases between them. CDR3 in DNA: TGTGCCAGCAGCCCCGGGGGTAGCGGTTCCTACGAGCAGTACTTC. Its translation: CASSPGGSGSYEQYF.

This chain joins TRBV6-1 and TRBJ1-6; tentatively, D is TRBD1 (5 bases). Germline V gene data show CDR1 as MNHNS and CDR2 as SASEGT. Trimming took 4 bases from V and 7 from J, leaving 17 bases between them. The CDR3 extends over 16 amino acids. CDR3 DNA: TGTGCCAGCAGTGCCTTCGGGACGGTCCAAAATTCACCCCTCCACTTT. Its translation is CASSAFGTVQNSPLHF.

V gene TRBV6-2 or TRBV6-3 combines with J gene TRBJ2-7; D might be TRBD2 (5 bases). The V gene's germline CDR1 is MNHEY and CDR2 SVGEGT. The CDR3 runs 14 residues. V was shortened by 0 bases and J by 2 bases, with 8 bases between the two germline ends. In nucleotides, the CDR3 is TGTGCCAGCAGTTACTCCCGGGATACCTACGAGCAGTACTTC. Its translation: CASSYSRDTYEQYF.